The present entry profiles one TCR beta chain with its context. This clone was detected ten times or more. Its antigen remains unidentified. No per-base quality is available; no much larger clone lies one base away. This record comes from a study of metastatic and nonmetastatic thyroid tumors (dated by TCRdb to the early 2020s). Turning to the overall study: For patients with malignant and with benign thyroid disease, the researchers compared repertoires between peripheral blood samples and tumor or nodule tissue samples.

No treatment had been received by any patient before thyroid surgery. Using T-cell receptor beta sequencing, the study looked back at clinical samples from patients collected from the early 2010s to the late 2010s. Beyond this particular receptor, the publication reports: In both blood and tumor samples, TCR beta diversity was reported to be significantly higher in malignant tumors than in benign nodules.

The method was PCR. The instrument was an Illumina HiSeq 4000. High-throughput sequencing was used to profile the TCR beta-chain CDR3 region of every patient. The paper's processing steps were these. Drawing on CDR3 differences between clinicopathological groups, the researchers built a classifier meant to tell apart patients with distant-metastatic papillary thyroid cancer. To measure repertoire diversity the researchers used the Shannon index, while the Morisita-Horn index served to gauge how similar the tumor and blood repertoires were. In TCRdb, the public reads were trimmed at Q25 with fastp and aligned with MiXCR, with productive beta chains retained. TCRdb, not the original authors, processed these V and J calls. In all, the sample holds more than 20,000 clones, and 10% to 15% of those were seen once. Under 5% of the sample lies in the top ten. The TCR comes from a female donor with papillary thyroid cancer or a benign thyroid nodule (not recorded which). Some clones in this sample may be carry-over from other donors' samples. The sample was blood.

Here the CDR3 is given as CASSLVPTFNEQFF. The nucleotides are TGTGCCAGCAGCTTAGTTCCTACATTCAATGAGCAGTTCTTC. The chain is assembled from TRBV11-2 and TRBJ2-1; the D gene cannot be named for sure. Taken from the germline V gene, the CDR1 and CDR2 loops are SGHAT and FQNNGV. V lost 1 base and J lost 6 bases; the stretch between them is 10 bases long. From the cysteine through the phenylalanine, the CDR3 covers 14 amino acids. The sequence is cut down to CDR3 DNA, 42 bases in frame from base 1.